This entry lists 13 T cell receptor beta chains sequenced from one sample in a study of T-cell memory formation after mild COVID-19. A single record per CDR3 protein comes from TCRdb applying MiXCR to the 5' RACE reads. The repertoire holds a few hundred thousand distinct CDR3 sequences, with around 27% as singletons. The sequenced material came from PBMCs or a T cell subset sorted from them (not recorded which). The receptor set was obtained from an adult woman who had mild COVID-19 (a few samples of this study predate the infection). Cell type and time point are not known.

This clonotype was counted ten times or more. This chain joins TRBV18 and TRBJ1-1; D gene uncertain. This CDR3 is 13 amino acids long. Deletions cut 2 bases from V and 0 bases from J, with 4 bases between. Germline V gene data show CDR1 as KGHSH and CDR2 as LQKENI. The CDR3 nucleotides are TGTGCCAGCTCACCAGGGGTGAACACTGAAGCTTTCTTT. Residues: CASSPGVNTEAFF.

The chain uses TRBV2 and TRBJ2-3; TRBD2 matches at 14 bases. The germline V gene has CDR1 SNHLY and CDR2 FYNNEI. This CDR3 is 17 amino acids long. V lost 4 bases and J lost 3; bases outside the gene matches: 6. CDR3 nucleotides: TGTGCCAGCAGTGGACTAGCGGGGGGGCTCTGGACAGATACGCAGTATTTT. As protein: CASSGLAGGLWTDTQYF.

The chain employs TRBV7-6 and TRBJ2-7; D assignment may be TRBD1 or TRBD2 (6 bases each). V dropped 1 base and J dropped 3 bases, with 13 bases sitting between them. Germline V gene sequence: CDR1 SGHVS, CDR2 FNYEAQ. The CDR3 consists of 15 residues. The CDR3 DNA reads as TGTGCCAGCAGCTTAGAGTCGGGGGCCATCTACGAGCAGTACTTC. It yields the protein CASSLESGAIYEQYF.

V usage is TRBV6-6 and J usage is TRBJ1-6; 9 bases match TRBD1. The germline V gene encodes CDR1 MNHNY and CDR2 SVGAGI (reference sequence). Germline trimming cut 1 base from V and 6 bases from J; bases unmatched to any gene: 4. The CDR3 sequence is 16 residues long. As DNA, the CDR3 is TGTGCCAGCAGTTACTTGCCGACAGGGGGTAATTCACCCCTCCACTTT. Protein product: CASSYLPTGGNSPLHF.

The chain has TRBV24-1 and TRBJ2-5; D is undetermined. There are 12 residues in the CDR3. V was cut by 2 bases and J by 5 bases, with 5 bases left in between. Germline lookup yields CDR1 KGHDR and CDR2 SFDVKD. This CDR3 reads CATSDSGETQYF. The CDR3 DNA sequence: TGTGCCACCAGTGATTCGGGCGAGACCCAGTACTTC.

The genes are TRBV7-9 and TRBJ1-1, with 7 positions matching TRBD1. V lost 3 bases, J lost 4 bases, and 8 bases stayed unmatched. This CDR3 has 15 amino acids. Germline V gives CDR1 SEHNR, CDR2 FQNEAQ (reference sequence). Here the CDR3 reads CASSLIRDRGTEAFF. The CDR3 nucleotides read TGTGCCAGCAGCTTGATCCGGGACAGAGGCACTGAAGCTTTCTTT. Drawing the rest from reference TRBV7-9 and TRBJ1-1, the complete variable domain is DTGVSQNPRHKITKRGQNVTFRCDPISEHNRLYWYRQTLGQGPEFLTYFQNEAQLEKSRLLSDRFSAERPKGSFSTLEIQRTEQGDSAMYLCASSLIRDRGTEAFFGQGTRLTVV.

This clonotype was detected only a few times. V is TRBV7-2 and J is TRBJ2-4; possibly TRBD2 for D (5 bases). The CDR3 extends over 16 amino acids. V was pared by 1 base and J by 4 bases, with 14 bases between. The germline V gene has CDR1 SGHTA and CDR2 FQGNSA. CDR3 DNA: TGTGCCAGCAGCTTAGGGGGAACGGGGTTAAAAAACATTCAGTACTTC. This gives the protein CASSLGGTGLKNIQYF.

There are many counts of this clonotype. This chain connects TRBV7-9 to TRBJ2-1; D is unclear. This CDR3 has 12 residues. CDR1 SEHNR and CDR2 FQNEAQ come from the germline V gene (reference sequence). V lost 0 bases and J 6 bases, leaving 3 bases between the germline ends. CDR3 nucleotide sequence: TGTGCCAGCAGCTTAGCTAGCAATGAGCAGTTCTTC. Translated: CASSLASNEQFF.

The chain employs TRBV20-1 and TRBJ1-2, with 8 bases identical to TRBD1. CDR3 length equals 13 residues. Germline lookup yields CDR1 DFQATT and CDR2 SNEGSKA (reference sequence). V lost 5 bases and J lost 8; bases outside the gene matches: 10. The CDR3 nucleotides read TGCAGTGCTCCTCGGACAGGGCGTTACGGCTACACCTTC. It translates to CSAPRTGRYGYTF.

V is TRBV25-1 and J is TRBJ1-6; no reliable D call. V was shortened by 1 base and J by 12 bases, with 7 bases between the two germline ends. Per the germline V gene, CDR1 is MGHDK and CDR2 is SYGVNS. This CDR3 is 12 amino acids long. For the CDR3, the DNA is TGTGCCAGCAGTGAATTGTCTGGACCCCTCCACTTT. Translating it yields CASSELSGPLHF.

V gene TRBV7-9 combines with J gene TRBJ2-7, with D hard to call. The germline V and J ends were trimmed by 10 bases and 2 bases, with 12 bases remaining between them. In germline, CDR1 is SEHNR, CDR2 FQNEAQ (reference sequence). CDR3 size: 12 residues. DNA for the CDR3: TGTGCCACTTCGGACGGTACCTACGAGCAGTACTTC. This encodes CATSDGTYEQYF.

The chain is built from TRBV29-1 and TRBJ1-1; 8 bases agree with TRBD1. Germline V lookup: CDR1 SQVTM, CDR2 ANQGSEA. CDR3 length: 15 amino acids. J gave up 1 base and V 4 bases, and 8 bases lay outside the gene matches. CDR3 region: CSVGDFQGANTEAFF. The CDR3 DNA follows: TGCAGCGTTGGAGATTTCCAGGGGGCGAACACTGAAGCTTTCTTT.

The chain joins TRBV5-1 to TRBJ2-2, with 11 bases fitting TRBD1. Trimming at V came to 4 bases and at J to 4 bases, leaving 3 bases not matched to a gene. CDR1 and CDR2 from the germline V gene are SGHRS and YFSETQ. The CDR3 runs to 15 residues. CDR3 sequence (DNA): TGCGCCAGCAGCCCGGACAGGGGGCTCACCGGGGAGCTGTTTTTT. Its translation is CASSPDRGLTGELFF.